The 2 T cell receptor beta chains below come from one sample, sequenced in a study of cytomegalovirus exposure and HLA in healthy donors (dated by TCRdb to 2017 to 2019). Preparation of the library involved the immunoSEQ multiplex PCR assay. A mixture of 60 forward primers for TCR Vbeta segments and 13 reverse primers for TCR Jbeta segments was used in the multiplex PCR. Held by TCRdb, this immuneACCESS table contains in-frame sequences only and omits some clones. Under half of the omission traces to an unresolved V gene where checked; the cause of the rest is unknown. The table for this sample lists under 130,000 clones; around 84% of them were counted only once. The top ten clones comprise roughly 1.2% of the sample. The sequenced sample was PBMCs. The receptors stem from a man aged 25-40 years in good health and CMV-seronegative.

The rearrangement joins TRBV9 to TRBJ2-3, with 12 nucleotides matching TRBD2. This CDR3 region has 16 residues. Trimming took 4 bases from V and 3 from J; bases not matched to a gene: 6. Germline lookup yields CDR1 SGDLS and CDR2 YYNGEE. CDR3 in amino acids: CASSPPSGGATDTQYF. CDR3 coding DNA: TGTGCCAGCAGCCCCCCTAGCGGGGGGGCGACAGATACGCAGTATTTT.

This clone has only one observation. The junction departs from germline at one end; a sequencing error may be responsible. The V and J genes are TRBV2 and TRBJ2-3, with D maybe TRBD1 (7 bases). Germline CDR1 SNHLY, CDR2 FYNNEI. The CDR3 is 11 amino acids. This chain's CDR3 is CASSVDRDSFF. DNA of the CDR3: TGTGCCAGCAGTGTTGACAGGGACTCATTTTTT.